The 15 T cell receptor beta chains listed next were all sequenced from one sample in a study of regulatory T cells in long-lasting Graves disease. Stated time point: newly diagnosed GD, antithyroid drugs for less than 3 months. Extracted RNA from PBMCs served as the source of the TCR library. CDR3-region Arm-PCR and iRepertoire HTBI primers produced the TCR beta libraries. TCRdb re-called the multiplex PCR reads through MiXCR, storing one row per CDR3 protein. This table holds 400,000 to 500,000 distinct CDR3 sequences, over 15% found once. A further study also used this sample, focusing on T cells in Graves' hyperthyroidism and ophthalmopathy.

The specimen was peripheral blood mononuclear cells (PBMCs), collected at new diagnosis, from a patient treated with antithyroid drugs. These TCRs come from a woman under 30 with Graves disease.

V usage is TRBV5-8 and J usage is TRBJ1-1, with 11 bases aligning to TRBD1. Trimming at V came to 3 bases and at J to 3 bases, leaving 19 bases not matched to a gene. The CDR3 contains 20 residues. Per the germline V gene, CDR1 is SGHTS and CDR2 is YDEGEE. CDR3 nucleotides: TGTGCCAGCAGCTCCCCGGGACAGGGGGTAAGGTTAGCTTTGGACACTGAAGCTTTCTTT. Translated, it gives CASSSPGQGVRLALDTEAFF.

This clonotype was counted at least ten times. The rearrangement joins TRBV24-1 to TRBJ2-1; D perhaps matches TRBD2 (5 bases). Trimming cost V 5 bases and J 2 bases, with 12 bases left between them. Germline V gene lookup returns CDR1 KGHDR and CDR2 SFDVKD. The CDR3 contains 15 residues. The CDR3 region has the DNA TGTGCCACCAGTGTGGGCGGGCGGCCCTACAATGAGCAGTTCTTC. Amino acids: CATSVGGRPYNEQFF.

This clonotype was seen at least ten times. The rearrangement joins TRBV20-1 to TRBJ2-5; D is possibly TRBD2 (5 bases). The V gene lost 7 bases and the J gene lost 0 bases, with 12 bases spanning the gap. Germline lookup yields CDR1 DFQATT and CDR2 SNEGSKA (reference sequence). This CDR3 contains 13 residues. CDR3 nucleotides: TGCAGTGAAAGAATAGCGTACCAAGAGACCCAGTACTTC. The encoded protein is CSERIAYQETQYF.

This clonotype was recorded many times. This sequence joins TRBV28 and TRBJ2-3, with 7 bases matching TRBD2. The CDR3 is 15 residues long. CDR1 MDHEN and CDR2 SYDVKM come from the germline V gene. Trimming took 6 bases from V and 3 from J; bases not matched to a gene: 9. The CDR3 region has the DNA TGTGCCAGCAGCCCCCTAGGTAGCGGGACAGATACGCAGTATTTT. Residues: CASSPLGSGTDTQYF.

There are a few counts of this clonotype. This chain connects TRBV6-2 or TRBV6-3 to TRBJ2-7; D is perhaps TRBD1 (5 bases). Germline loops: CDR1 MNHEY, CDR2 SVGEGT. V lost 0 bases to trimming and J lost 5 bases, with 8 bases between them. The CDR3 has 13 amino acids. In nucleotides, the CDR3 is TGTGCCAGCAGTTACTCTAGGGGCCACGAGCAGTACTTC. Amino acids: CASSYSRGHEQYF.

In this sample, this clonotype turned up many times. The gene calls are TRBV28 and TRBJ1-5; D possibly corresponds to TRBD1 (5 bases). The CDR3 extends over 15 amino acids. Trimming shortened V by 7 bases and J by 7 bases, and 20 bases separated the two germline ends. Germline assignment: CDR1 MDHEN and CDR2 SYDVKM. The CDR3 is CASTATAGRFQPQHF. In DNA, the CDR3 is TGTGCCAGCACCGCCACGGCAGGGAGGTTCCAGCCCCAGCATTTT.

This rearrangement joins TRBV7-9 to TRBJ1-5, with 7 nucleotides matching TRBD1. Germline trimming cut 8 bases from V and 0 bases from J; bases unmatched to any gene: 1. Germline lookup yields CDR1 SEHNR and CDR2 FQNEAQ (reference sequence). The CDR3 has 13 residues. This CDR3 is CASGTDSNQPQHF. The CDR3 DNA follows: TGTGCCAGCGGGACAGATAGCAATCAGCCCCAGCATTTT.

This clonotype has ten or more counts. This rearrangement joins TRBV5-1 to TRBJ2-3, with 8 bases aligning to TRBD1. Trimming took 1 base from V and 1 from J; bases not matched to a gene: 5. CDR3 length: 16 residues. Per the germline V gene, CDR1 is SGHRS and CDR2 is YFSETQ. The CDR3, as DNA: TGCGCCAGCAGCTTGCAACCGGGACAGGGCACAGATACGCAGTATTTT. As protein: CASSLQPGQGTDTQYF.

Worth noting for this clonotype: At one boundary the junction diverges from the germline segment, which might be a read error. The chain has TRBV5-5 and TRBJ2-7, with 8 bases fitting TRBD1. Germline-derived CDR1 and CDR2 are SGHKS and YYEKEE (reference sequence). The CDR3 has 14 amino acids. CDR3 DNA: TGTGCCAGCAGCTTGGGGACAGGGACCTACGCGCAGTACTTC. Translating gives CASSLGTGTYAQYF.

This clonotype has a handful of counts. The chain carries TRBV20-1 and TRBJ2-5, with D uncertain. The CDR3 length is 14 residues. Trimming left V 4 bases short and J 7 bases short, with 19 bases between. Germline lookup yields CDR1 DFQATT and CDR2 SNEGSKA (reference sequence). The CDR3 loop is CSAMEAHAAATQYF. The CDR3 bases are TGCAGTGCTATGGAAGCCCACGCTGCGGCGACCCAGTACTTC.

This clonotype was picked up a small number of times. The gene calls are TRBV30 and TRBJ2-1, with D unresolved. V was pared by 0 bases and J by 1 base, with 13 bases between. The germline V gene encodes CDR1 GTSNPN and CDR2 SVGIG (reference sequence). The CDR3 covers 16 residues. This CDR3 is CAWSVSLEKSYNEQFF. The CDR3 coding sequence is TGTGCCTGGAGTGTAAGTCTGGAGAAATCCTACAATGAGCAGTTCTTC.

DNA of the CDR3: TGTGCCAGCAGTTTTAGGAGGGTAGGGAGCGAACTAGCCAAAAACATTCAGTACTTC. Its translation is CASSFRRVGSELAKNIQYF. The chain recombines TRBV28 with TRBJ2-4; a possible D gene is TRBD2 (6 bases). The CDR3 is 19 amino acids. Germline V CDR1 and CDR2: MDHEN, SYDVKM. V shed 3 bases and J shed 0 bases, with 21 bases lying between them. The variable domain in full, with the rest retrieved from reference TRBV28 and TRBJ2-4, is DVKVTQSSRYLVKRTGEKVFLECVQDMDHENMFWYRQDPGLGLRLIYFSYDVKMKEKGDIPEGYSVSREKKERFSLILESASTNQTSMYLCASSFRRVGSELAKNIQYFGAGTRLSVL.

The CDR3 sequence is CASSATRGSAEQPQHF. Here the CDR3 DNA reads TGTGCCAGCAGTGCAACACGGGGGTCGGCAGAACAGCCCCAGCATTTT. This rearrangement joins TRBV25-1 to TRBJ1-5; D may be TRBD1 (5 bases). Germline CDR1 reads MGHDK; CDR2 reads SYGVNS. Trimming removed 4 bases at V and 7 bases at J, with 20 bases between. This CDR3 spans 16 amino acids.

With regard to this clonotype: This sequence is one base from a far larger clone and is likely a read error. V gene TRBV2 combines with J gene TRBJ2-7, with D uncertain. V was cut by 4 bases and J by 7 bases, with 26 bases left in between. Germline V lookup: CDR1 SNHLY, CDR2 FYNNEI. CDR3 size: 17 residues. The CDR3 DNA reads as TGTGCCAGCAGTGCCGTCTTACCGGTGAGCTCCTACAATGAGCAGTACTTC. Amino acids: CASSAVLPVSSYNEQYF.

The table lists this clonotype with many counts. CDR3 in DNA: TGTGCCAGCAGCCATAGTCGAGCGGGAAGACAAGAGACCCAGTACTTC. Protein product: CASSHSRAGRQETQYF. V usage is TRBV11-2 and J usage is TRBJ2-5; TRBD2 matches at 7 bases. This CDR3 has 16 amino acids. V was pared by 5 bases and J by 2 bases, with 11 bases of the junction left unmatched. Germline values: CDR1 SGHAT, CDR2 FQNNGV.